This paragraph reports one T cell receptor (beta chain). This clonotype was found many times. What this receptor recognizes is not known. The record has no base qualities; no much larger clone is one base away. This record comes from a study of molecular identifiers for immune sequencing clone quantification (dated by TCRdb to about 2018). For the wider study: For a replicate experiment, RNA from about 21,000 or 97,000 naive CD8 T cells was divided into five aliquots, of which four were sequenced. This methods study benchmarked molecular-identifier clustering-based TCR repertoire sequencing (MIDCIRS) and TCR RNA copy counting, using CD8 T cells to do so. What the research found in general, with its limitations: In CMV-specific effector cells, clones with more than 20 RNA copies contained over 99% of molecules, whereas in naive cells such clones contained under 1% of molecules. Spiked-in Jurkat TCR RNA equivalent to a single cell was reported to be detectable even among 980,000 or so naive CD8 T cells. Highly expanded clone sizes could be underestimated because identical TCR molecules may share a barcode. Spiked-in Jurkat TCR RNA (approximately 10 copies' worth), which is not part of the donor repertoire, was contained in the naive libraries. Without barcode sub-clustering, chimeric consensus sequences inflated TCR diversity; chimeras reached as high as 47%. Modeling indicated about 3.1 TCR RNA copies recovered per cell, compared with about ten by digital PCR, which implies a capture efficiency of about 27%.

Naive CD8 T cell libraries were made from approximately 20,000 to 1,000,000 sorted cells using 10%, 30% or 50% of purified RNA. Naive CD8 T cells were FACS-sorted as CD8+CD4-CCR7+CD45RA+ on a BD FACSAria II into RLT Plus buffer. To test detection sensitivity, Jurkat RNA equivalent to roughly nine TCR copies was spiked into samples of roughly 20,000-1,100,000 naive CD8 T cells. CD8 T cells were enriched with RosetteSep CD8+ T Cell Enrichment Cocktail and Ficoll-Paque, followed by ACK red cell lysis. Library method: PCR. Sequencing was performed on an Illumina HiSeq 4000. Preparation of bulk TCR libraries followed a previously described approach, with the TCR primers listed in Table S5. Total RNA was purified with the Qiagen AllPrep DNA/RNA kit. Before analysis, reads from multiple sequencing runs of the same library were pooled. The authors processed their data as follows. Reads were retained only if the reads had an exact TCR constant sequence, and the retained reads were trimmed to 150 nt and grouped according to their 12-nt molecular barcodes. Reads within each barcode group were sub-clustered using a 15% Levenshtein threshold, and quality-weighted consensus sequences were constructed for each RNA molecule. Non-functional sequences were discarded, and so were lower-count sequences lying one edit away from another sequence. Based on a fit of two negative binomial distributions, barcode sub-clusters having less than 20% of the maximum read count were discarded. The public reads were run again by TCRdb, first through fastp at Q25 and then through MiXCR, and only productive beta chains were kept. One record per CDR3 amino acid sequence lists the most common genes and DNA. V and J calls and clone size were set by TCRdb, not the authors. Recorded for this sample are 9,500 to 15,000 distinct CDR3 sequences; 15% to 20% of them occurred a single time. 1.5% of the sample rests with the top ten.

From the cysteine up to the phenylalanine, the CDR3 has a length of 15 residues. Only the CDR3 region is kept as DNA, spanning 45 bases read in frame from base 1. CDR1 is given as MNHEY and CDR2 as SVGAGI, both from the germline V gene. Trimming takes 2 bases off V and 1 base off J; junction bases not matched to a gene: 3. Input material: naive CD8+ T cells from blood, with Jurkat cell RNA spiked in. The cell subset or site label for this specimen denotes: FACS-sorted CD8+CD4-CCR7+CD45RA+ naive T cells. The rearranged chain carries TRBV6-5 and TRBJ1-1; TRBD1 lines up with 8 middle nucleotides. The sequence came from a human donor in good health. Some libraries in this study had Jurkat cell RNA spiked in. For the CDR3, the sequence is CASSYPGTGNTEAFF. The DNA sequence reads TGTGCCAGCAGTTACCCCGGGACAGGGAACACTGAAGCTTTCTTT.